The 2 T cell receptor beta chains in this list originate from one sample, sequenced in a study of blood T cell repertoires in COVID-19. Libraries were prepared by immunoSEQ multiplex PCR; TCRdb keeps only in-frame clonotypes and omits some of them. The data show 250,000 to 350,000 clones, with roughly nine tenths seen just once and 2.2% held by the top ten. The sequenced sample consisted of peripheral blood. The receptors come from a woman in her forties or fifties who had recovered from COVID-19.

This chain links TRBV24-1 with TRBJ2-5; weak D call: TRBD2 (6 bases). The CDR3 extends over 12 amino acids. The V and J ends lost 5 bases and 9 bases respectively, with 12 bases between them. Germline V gene lookup returns CDR1 KGHDR and CDR2 SFDVKD. The CDR3 nucleotides read TGTGCCACCAGTGCGGGGGAAGCATCCCAGTACTTC. Encoded protein: CATSAGEASQYF.

Comment on this clone: The sample carries other DNA sequences with the same CDR3. The V gene is TRBV9, the J gene TRBJ2-7; TRBD1 matches at 9 bases. The V gene end was trimmed by 0 bases and the J gene end by 2 bases; junction bases not matched to a gene: 0. In germline, CDR1 is SGDLS, CDR2 YYNGEE. This CDR3 has 14 residues. As DNA, the CDR3 is TGTGCCAGCAGCGTAGGACAGGGGGCCTACGAGCAGTACTTC. This sequence encodes CASSVGQGAYEQYF.